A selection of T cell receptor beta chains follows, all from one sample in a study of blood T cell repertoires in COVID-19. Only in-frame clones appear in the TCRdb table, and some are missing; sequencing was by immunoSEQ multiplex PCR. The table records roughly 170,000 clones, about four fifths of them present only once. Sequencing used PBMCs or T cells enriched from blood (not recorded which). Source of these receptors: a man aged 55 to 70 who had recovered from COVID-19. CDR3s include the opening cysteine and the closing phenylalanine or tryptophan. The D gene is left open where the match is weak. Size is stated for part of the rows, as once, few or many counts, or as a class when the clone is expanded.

CDR3nt: TGTGCCAGCAGTGAAAACCTTGCTGGACAGGGGAGGTCCGGGGAGCTGTTTTTT
CDR3aa: CASSENLAGQGRSGELFF
j_gene: TRBJ2-2
v_gene: TRBV6-1
d_gene: TRBD1
abundance: NA

CDR3nt: TGTGCCAGCAGTTCAAGCGGGAGGGGCACAGATACGCAGTATTTT
CDR3aa: CASSSSGRGTDTQYF
j_gene: TRBJ2-3
v_gene: TRBV28
d_gene: TRBD2
abundance: once

CDR3nt: TGTGCCAGCAGGGGCCGGGGGGGTTCCTCCTACAATGAGCAGTTCTTC
CDR3aa: CASRGRGGSSYNEQFF
j_gene: TRBJ2-1
v_gene: TRBV2
d_gene: TRBD2
abundance: many

CDR3nt: TGTGCCAGCAGCCCCTTTTCCAGCAATCAGCCCCAGCATTTT
CDR3aa: CASSPFSSNQPQHF
j_gene: TRBJ1-5
v_gene: TRBV9
d_gene: NA
abundance: NA

CDR3nt: TGTGCCAGCAGCCAAGACTGGACAGGGCGGGAAAAACTGTTTTTT
CDR3aa: CASSQDWTGREKLFF
j_gene: TRBJ1-4
v_gene: TRBV3-1/TRBV3-2
d_gene: TRBD1
abundance: NA

CDR3nt: TGTGCCTGGAGTAGGGGGGGCCCCGATGGCTACACCTTC
CDR3aa: CAWSRGGPDGYTF
j_gene: TRBJ1-2
v_gene: TRBV30
d_gene: NA
abundance: few

CDR3nt: TGTGCCAGCAGCCAAGGGGCCGTAGGGCCAGGGGATTTTCGCAATCAGCCCCAGCATTTT
CDR3aa: CASSQGAVGPGDFRNQPQHF
j_gene: TRBJ1-5
v_gene: TRBV3-1/TRBV3-2
d_gene: NA
abundance: NA

CDR3nt: TGTGCCAGCAGCTCGGGACTAGCGGGGGGGCCATGGCAAGAGACCCAGTACTTC
CDR3aa: CASSSGLAGGPWQETQYF
j_gene: TRBJ2-5
v_gene: TRBV11-2
d_gene: TRBD2
abundance: NA

CDR3nt: TGCAGCGTTGATGGTGAGCGGGGGAACACCGGGGAGCTGTTTTTT
CDR3aa: CSVDGERGNTGELFF
j_gene: TRBJ2-2
v_gene: TRBV29-1
d_gene: TRBD2
abundance: few

CDR3nt: TGTGCCAGCAGCGTAGAAGATGCGAGCTCCTATAATTCACCCCTCCACTTT
CDR3aa: CASSVEDASSYNSPLHF
j_gene: TRBJ1-6
v_gene: TRBV9
d_gene: NA
abundance: NA

CDR3nt: TGCGCCAGCAGCAAAGAAGGCCCGGGACAGGGTAGCGAGCAGTACTTC
CDR3aa: CASSKEGPGQGSEQYF
j_gene: TRBJ2-7
v_gene: TRBV5-1
d_gene: TRBD1
abundance: NA

CDR3nt: TGTGCCAGCAGCGAGGGACAGGGGGCTGGCAATGAGCAGTTCTTC
CDR3aa: CASSEGQGAGNEQFF
j_gene: TRBJ2-1
v_gene: TRBV9
d_gene: TRBD1
abundance: NA

CDR3nt: TGTGCCAGAACCGAACAGGGGAATTCACCCCTCCACTTT
CDR3aa: CARTEQGNSPLHF
j_gene: TRBJ1-6
v_gene: TRBV2
d_gene: TRBD1
abundance: once

CDR3nt: TGTGCCAGTAGTATAGGAAGGGGGGAGACCCAGTACTTC
CDR3aa: CASSIGRGETQYF
j_gene: TRBJ2-5
v_gene: TRBV19
d_gene: NA
abundance: NA

CDR3nt: TGTGCCAGCAGCCCGACTGGGTATACGCAGTATTTT
CDR3aa: CASSPTGYTQYF
j_gene: TRBJ2-3
v_gene: TRBV5-7
d_gene: NA
abundance: NA

CDR3nt: TGTGCCAGCAGTTCAGGGTACACCGGGGAGCTGTTTTTT
CDR3aa: CASSSGYTGELFF
j_gene: TRBJ2-2
v_gene: TRBV11-2
d_gene: NA
abundance: NA

CDR3nt: TGTGCCACCAGCAGAGGGGGGGAGTTCAATCAGCCCCAGCATTTT
CDR3aa: CATSRGGEFNQPQHF
j_gene: TRBJ1-5
v_gene: TRBV15
d_gene: NA
abundance: NA

CDR3nt: TGTGCCACCAGAGGGCGGGGCTTAGGCAATGAGCAGTTCTTC
CDR3aa: CATRGRGLGNEQFF
j_gene: TRBJ2-1
v_gene: TRBV6-5
d_gene: NA
abundance: NA

CDR3nt: TGTGCCAGCAGCCACGACAGGGGTGGTAGCAATCAGCCCCAGCATTTT
CDR3aa: CASSHDRGGSNQPQHF
j_gene: TRBJ1-5
v_gene: TRBV4-2
d_gene: TRBD1
abundance: NA

CDR3nt: TGTGCCAGCAGGTCCTTGGACAGCCGGGCAGAAAAACTGTTTTTT
CDR3aa: CASRSLDSRAEKLFF
j_gene: TRBJ1-4
v_gene: TRBV6-5
d_gene: NA
abundance: NA

CDR3nt: TGTGCCAGTAGTATAAGTCTTGGGGCGCGGGGTCAGCCCCAGCATTTT
CDR3aa: CASSISLGARGQPQHF
j_gene: TRBJ1-5
v_gene: TRBV19
d_gene: NA
abundance: NA

CDR3nt: TGTGCCAGTAGAAACGGACAGGCCACTGAAGCTTTCTTT
CDR3aa: CASRNGQATEAFF
j_gene: TRBJ1-1
v_gene: TRBV19
d_gene: TRBD1
abundance: few

CDR3nt: TGTGCCAGCAGCTCGAATTACGGACAGGGGCGAAACACCATATATTTT
CDR3aa: CASSSNYGQGRNTIYF
j_gene: TRBJ1-3
v_gene: TRBV11-2
d_gene: TRBD1
abundance: few

CDR3nt: TGTGCCAGCAGCCCCCTAGCGTTCACAGATACGCAGTATTTT
CDR3aa: CASSPLAFTDTQYF
j_gene: TRBJ2-3
v_gene: TRBV5-4
d_gene: NA
abundance: few

CDR3nt: TGTGCCAGCAGCACGGACAGGGGGTCACCCCTCCACTTT
CDR3aa: CASSTDRGSPLHF
j_gene: TRBJ1-6
v_gene: TRBV11-2
d_gene: TRBD1
abundance: NA

CDR3nt: TGTGCCAGCAGCTTAGGCCAGGCTGGAAACACCATATATTTT
CDR3aa: CASSLGQAGNTIYF
j_gene: TRBJ1-3
v_gene: TRBV7-2
d_gene: NA
abundance: NA